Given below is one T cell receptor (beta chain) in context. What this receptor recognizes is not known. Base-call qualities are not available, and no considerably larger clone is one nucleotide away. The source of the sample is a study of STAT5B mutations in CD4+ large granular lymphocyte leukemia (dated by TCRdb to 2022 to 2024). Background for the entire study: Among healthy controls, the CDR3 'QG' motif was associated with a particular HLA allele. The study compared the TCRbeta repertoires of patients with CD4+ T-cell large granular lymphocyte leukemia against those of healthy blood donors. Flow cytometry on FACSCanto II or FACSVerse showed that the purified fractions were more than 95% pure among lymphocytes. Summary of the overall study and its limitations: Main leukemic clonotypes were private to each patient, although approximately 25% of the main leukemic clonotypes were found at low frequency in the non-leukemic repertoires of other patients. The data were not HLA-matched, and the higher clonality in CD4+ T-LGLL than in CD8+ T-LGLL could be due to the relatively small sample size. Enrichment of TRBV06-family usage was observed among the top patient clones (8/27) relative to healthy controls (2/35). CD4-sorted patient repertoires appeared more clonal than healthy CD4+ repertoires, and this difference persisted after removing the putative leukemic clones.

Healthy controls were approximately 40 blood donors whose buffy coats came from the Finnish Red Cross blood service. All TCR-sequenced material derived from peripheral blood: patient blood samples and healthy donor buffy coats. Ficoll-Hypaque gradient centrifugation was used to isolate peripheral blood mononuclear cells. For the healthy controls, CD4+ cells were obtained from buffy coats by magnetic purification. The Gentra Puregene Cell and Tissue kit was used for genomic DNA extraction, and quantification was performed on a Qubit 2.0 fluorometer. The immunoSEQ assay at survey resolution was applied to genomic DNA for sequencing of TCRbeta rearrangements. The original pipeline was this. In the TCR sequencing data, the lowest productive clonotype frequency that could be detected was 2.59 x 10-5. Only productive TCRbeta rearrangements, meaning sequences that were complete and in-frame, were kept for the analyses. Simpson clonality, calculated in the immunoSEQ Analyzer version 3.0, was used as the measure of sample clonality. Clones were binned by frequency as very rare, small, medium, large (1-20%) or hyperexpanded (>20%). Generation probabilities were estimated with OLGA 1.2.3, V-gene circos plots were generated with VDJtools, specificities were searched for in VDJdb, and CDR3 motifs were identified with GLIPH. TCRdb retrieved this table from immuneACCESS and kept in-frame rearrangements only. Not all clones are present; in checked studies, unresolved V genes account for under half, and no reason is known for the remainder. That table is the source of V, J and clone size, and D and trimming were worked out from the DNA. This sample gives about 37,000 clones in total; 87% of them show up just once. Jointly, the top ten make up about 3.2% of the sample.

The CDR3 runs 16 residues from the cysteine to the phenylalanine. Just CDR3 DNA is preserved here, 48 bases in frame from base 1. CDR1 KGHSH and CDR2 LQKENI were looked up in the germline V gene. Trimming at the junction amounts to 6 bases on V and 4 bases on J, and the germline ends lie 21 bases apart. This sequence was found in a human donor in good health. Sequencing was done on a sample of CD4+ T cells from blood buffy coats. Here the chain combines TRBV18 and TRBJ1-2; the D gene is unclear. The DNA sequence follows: TGTGCCAGCTCTCCCGACGTGTGGGGTATCCGCTATGGCTACACCTTC. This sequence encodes CASSPDVWGIRYGYTF.